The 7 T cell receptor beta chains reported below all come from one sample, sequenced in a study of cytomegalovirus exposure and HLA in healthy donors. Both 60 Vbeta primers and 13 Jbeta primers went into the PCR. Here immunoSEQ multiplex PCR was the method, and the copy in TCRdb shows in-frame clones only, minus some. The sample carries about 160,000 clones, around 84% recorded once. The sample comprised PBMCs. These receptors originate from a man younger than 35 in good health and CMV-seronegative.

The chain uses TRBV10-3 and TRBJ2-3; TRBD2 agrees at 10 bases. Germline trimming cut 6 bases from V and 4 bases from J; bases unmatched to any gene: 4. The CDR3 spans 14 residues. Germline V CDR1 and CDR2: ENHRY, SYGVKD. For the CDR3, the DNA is TGTGCCATCAGCGAGCGGGAGGGCCCAGATACGCAGTATTTT. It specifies CAISEREGPDTQYF.

The CDR3 DNA follows: TGTGCCAGCAGCCGACAAGTTCGTCAGCCCCAGCATTTT. This encodes CASSRQVRQPQHF. The chain employs TRBV7-6 and TRBJ1-5; D gene unclear. V lost 5 bases to trimming and J lost 6 bases, with 11 bases between them. Germline V CDR1 and CDR2: SGHVS, FNYEAQ. CDR3 length equals 13 residues.

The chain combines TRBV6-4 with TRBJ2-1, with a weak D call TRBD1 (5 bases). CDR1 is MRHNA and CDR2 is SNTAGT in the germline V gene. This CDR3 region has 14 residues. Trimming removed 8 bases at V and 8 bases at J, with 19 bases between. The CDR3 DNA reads TGTGCCAGCCGAACCAGGGAAGAGGTCCATGAGCAGTTCTTC. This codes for CASRTREEVHEQFF.

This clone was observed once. This CDR3 reads CASSLAQRYEQFF. The CDR3 region has the DNA TGTGCCAGCAGCTTAGCGCAGCGGTATGAGCAGTTCTTC. The V gene is TRBV7-9, the J gene TRBJ2-1; TRBD2 is a possible D gene (5 bases). V gave up 0 bases and J gave up 8 bases, with 8 bases separating them. The V gene's germline CDR1 is SEHNR and CDR2 FQNEAQ (reference sequence). The CDR3 covers 13 residues.

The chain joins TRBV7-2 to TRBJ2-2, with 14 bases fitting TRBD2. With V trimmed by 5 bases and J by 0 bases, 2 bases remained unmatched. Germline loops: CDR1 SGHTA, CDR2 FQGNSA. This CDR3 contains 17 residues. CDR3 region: CASSRLAGGPNTGELFF. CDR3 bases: TGTGCCAGCAGCCGACTAGCGGGGGGGCCGAACACCGGGGAGCTGTTTTTT.

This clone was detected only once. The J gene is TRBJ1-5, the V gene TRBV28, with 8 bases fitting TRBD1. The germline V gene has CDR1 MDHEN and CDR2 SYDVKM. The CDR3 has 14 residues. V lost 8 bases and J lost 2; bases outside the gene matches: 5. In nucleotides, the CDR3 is TGTGCCAGCGCGGACAGGGCGGGCAATCAGCCCCAGCATTTT. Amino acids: CASADRAGNQPQHF.

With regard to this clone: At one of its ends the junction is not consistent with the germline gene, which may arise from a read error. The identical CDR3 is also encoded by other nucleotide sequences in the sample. The CDR3 here is CASTGGADANTGELFF. The CDR3 coding sequence is TGTGCCAGCACCGGAGGGGCCGATGCGAACACCGGAGAGCTGTTTTTT. The chain links TRBV11-2 to TRBJ2-2; D is possibly TRBD2 (6 bases). Germline loops: CDR1 SGHAT, CDR2 FQNNGV. This CDR3 is built from 16 residues.